The rows below give T cell receptor beta chains drawn from one sample of a study of blood T cell repertoires in COVID-19. TCRdb's table, derived via immunoSEQ multiplex PCR, lists solely in-frame clones and lacks some. The table records some 150,000 clones, 70% to 85% of them present only once. The sequenced sample consisted of PBMCs or T cells enriched from blood (not recorded which). The receptors stem from a man aged 50 or older who had recovered from COVID-19. Each CDR3 is given with its conserved first and last residue. The order of the fields is V gene, J gene, clone size, D gene, CDR3 protein, CDR3 DNA. The D gene is left open where the match is weak. A clone size is listed for some rows: how often the clone was seen (once, few, many), or a class if it is expanded.

>TRBV4-3|TRBJ2-1|-|-
CASSQGAGGRNEQFF
TGCGCCAGCAGCCAAGGAGCAGGGGGGCGGAATGAGCAGTTCTTC
>TRBV7-2|TRBJ1-2|-|-
CASSSGAAYGYTF
TGTGCCAGCAGCTCCGGAGCGGCCTATGGCTACACCTTC
>TRBV4-1|TRBJ1-4|-|TRBD1
CASSQDRTGWREKLFF
TGCGCCAGCAGCCAAGATAGGACAGGGTGGCGAGAAAAACTGTTTTTT
>TRBV7-6|TRBJ2-2|-|TRBD2
CASSARGTSGGSGELFF
TGTGCCAGCAGCGCCCGAGGGACTAGCGGTGGTAGCGGGGAGCTGTTTTTT
>TRBV12-3/TRBV12-4|TRBJ1-2|-|-
CASTPEGLDGYTF
TGTGCCAGCACCCCGGAGGGTCTTGATGGCTACACCTTC
>TRBV6-2/TRBV6-3|TRBJ2-7|-|TRBD1
CASSTRQGKYEQYF
TGTGCCAGCAGTACTAGACAGGGAAAGTACGAGCAGTACTTC
>TRBV5-1|TRBJ1-3|-|TRBD1
CASSTAGTVSGNTIYF
TGCGCCAGCAGCACCGCCGGGACAGTCTCTGGAAACACCATATATTTT
>TRBV27|TRBJ1-5|-|-
CASSLNGGHQPQHF
TGTGCCAGCAGTTTAAACGGGGGGCATCAGCCCCAGCATTTT
>TRBV28|TRBJ2-5|-|TRBD2
CASSLVPSGGGKTQYF
TGTGCCAGCAGTTTAGTCCCTAGCGGGGGGGGAAAGACCCAGTACTTC
>TRBV6-5|TRBJ1-2|-|-
CASSYSIVQGGYGYTF
TGTGCCAGCAGTTACTCGATAGTTCAGGGAGGCTATGGCTACACCTTC
>TRBV6-2/TRBV6-3|TRBJ2-1|-|TRBD2
CASSSLRGGLNEQFF
TGTGCCAGCAGTTCGCTGCGGGGGGGCCTCAATGAGCAGTTCTTC
>TRBV5-5|TRBJ2-7|-|-
CASSLGLGLYEQYF
TGTGCCAGCAGCTTGGGTCTGGGGCTATACGAGCAGTACTTC
>TRBV27|TRBJ1-5|few|-
CASSLKATNGYNQPQHF
TGTGCCAGCAGTTTGAAGGCGACAAACGGATACAATCAGCCCCAGCATTTT
>TRBV6-2/TRBV6-3|TRBJ1-6|-|-
CASSYSKVSGSYNSPLHF
TGTGCCAGCAGTTACTCGAAAGTGAGTGGCTCCTATAATTCACCCCTCCACTTT
>TRBV5-6|TRBJ1-2|few|-
CASSLARGYGYTF
TGTGCCAGCAGCTTGGCAAGGGGTTATGGCTACACCTTC
>TRBV9|TRBJ1-2|-|-
CASTSGLSGYGYTF
TGTGCCAGCACTAGTGGACTGAGTGGCTATGGCTACACCTTC
>TRBV6-5|TRBJ1-6|-|TRBD1
CASSSPRDRGYSPLHF
TGTGCCAGCAGTTCCCCCCGGGACAGGGGTTATTCACCCCTCCACTTT